This TCR beta chain is from a study of blood T cell repertoires in COVID-19. Study background: Samples representing acute and convalescent COVID-19 were sourced from the United States, Italy and Spain.

In the study's own analysis: For nucleated cells, counts were estimated from reference gene primer amplification. Method: immunoSEQ multiplex PCR; TCRdb's copy keeps in-frame clones and lacks some. The DNA gave D and trimming, while V, J and clone size come from that table. The sample holds 410,000 or so clones; around nine tenths are singletons and the top ten take about 1.6%. A Seattle source enrolled patients during active infection and followed them longitudinally. The CDR3 runs 17 residues. Per the germline V gene, CDR1 is DFQATT and CDR2 is SNEGSKA (reference sequence). With 3 bases clipped from V and 4 bases from J, the junction kept 15 bases outside the gene matches.

The chain links TRBV20-1 to TRBJ2-4; 7 nucleotides line up with TRBD1. Sequenced sample: peripheral blood. This TCR derives from a middle-aged woman with COVID-19, enrolled during active disease. CDR3 sequence reads: CSASELFFDRAKNIQYF. The CDR3 region has the DNA TGCAGTGCTAGTGAACTATTCTTCGACAGGGCGAAAAACATTCAGTACTTC.